This TCR beta chain comes out of a study of T cell responses to AZD1222 COVID-19 vaccine (dated by TCRdb to the early 2020s). Notes on the research overall: AZD1222 recipients whose second dose came at about 4 weeks and those whose second dose came at about 12 weeks were combined into one group, since spike-specific TCR depth and breadth did not differ between the two schedules. TCR sequencing covered some 240 trial participants: approximately 200 given two doses of AZD1222 and around 26 given two doses of MenACWY control vaccine. Trial participants were enrolled by age into subgroups of 18-55, 56-69 and 70-plus years, and roughly 150, 30 and 60 TCR-sequenced participants, respectively, were included in these subgroups. The paper as a whole reports these results and caveats: Because no samples from the day 14 peak response were available, repertoires could be characterized only after the peak T cell response. Nearly half of unique spike-specific TCRs reportedly recognized epitopes outside regions mutated in the B.1.351 and B.1.1.7 variants. Participants were mostly white British and included more females than males, and it was suggested by the authors that clonal diversity may have been underestimated. Only five to seven AZD1222 recipients were SARS-CoV-2 seropositive at baseline, limiting conclusions about previously exposed vaccinees. The 56-69-year group was small, and its depth increase did not reach significance, likely because of low power. After two AZD1222 doses, spike-specific TCR breadth and depth were significantly higher than at day 0 and than in MenACWY recipients. Vaccine-associated CD4 TCRs spanned the whole spike protein, with dominant responses in regions 160-218 and 743-854.

This clone was seen just once. What antigen it recognizes has not been identified. The sample holds no much larger clone one base away, and base qualities are not on file. The CDR3 regions of human TCRbeta chains were analyzed by immunosequencing. As for how the authors treated the data: Repertoire TCRs were checked for matches against a reference library of SARS-CoV-2-specific TCRs that had been generated using the MIRA antigen-specificity platform. Breadth was defined as the fraction of unique TCRs that were SARS-CoV-2-associated, and depth was defined as the fraction of total T cells that were SARS-CoV-2-associated. Using the MIRA data, each spike-specific TCR was mapped to the spike region that the TCR reacts to and placed in a CD4 or CD8 class. Log10-transformed breadth and depth values were compared by one-way ANOVA with Sidak's multiple comparisons tests. TCRdb carries this immuneACCESS record with in-frame sequences only. Its versions omit some clonotypes, under half of them owing to an unresolved V gene in the studies checked, with the rest unexplained. Clone size and V and J calls were adopted from that table, with D and trimming inferred from the DNA. This sample comprises 90,000 to 150,000 clones, 80% to 90% of them detected only once. The top ten clones comprise 2.4% of the sample.

Sample time point, as interpreted from the label and publication: baseline before first vaccination. Vaccinee samples came from UK trials COV001 and COV002, including a single-blind randomized controlled phase 2/3 trial of AZD1222 (ChAdOx1 nCoV-19) in healthy adults. For TCRbeta chain sequencing, PBMC samples from trial participants were taken at day 0 and at day 28 after the second dose. The source is an adult in good health. The source material was peripheral blood, sampled on day 0 of AZD1222 vaccination.

DNA sequence: TGTGCCAGAAGCCAACCAAAGGACAGGGGGTTTGAAGCTTTCTTT. Its translation is CARSQPKDRGFEAFF. Recombination joined TRBV5-3 with TRBJ1-1, and TRBD1 aligns with 10 junction nucleotides. TRBV5-3 is filed as an ORF, its function uncertain. V is cut back by 4 bases and J by 7 bases, with 10 bases in the junction unmatched. Inclusive of the bounding cysteine and phenylalanine, the CDR3 is 15 residues long. The retained sequence is limited to the CDR3, 45 bases, with the frame set at the first base.